This T cell receptor beta chain came from a study of T cells in Graves' hyperthyroidism and ophthalmopathy. Whole-study findings and limits: Blood also carried most thyroid clonotypes expanded above 0.001.

Amplification of TCR beta CDR3 regions was performed using RNA transcripts as template. Carried out on the TCR CDR3, a first-round RT-PCR used the HTBI primer set. TCRdb re-analysed the multiplex PCR reads in MiXCR, keeping a single row per CDR3 protein. The table includes approximately 590,000 distinct CDR3 sequences, under 60% detected once. Trimming removed 8 bases at V and 15 bases at J, with 17 bases between. CDR1 is DFQATT, CDR2 SNEGSKA, per germline (reference sequence). The CDR3 is made up of 11 amino acids. With regard to this clonotype: Its antigen is not identified.

Researchers defined stable Graves' hyperthyroidism as no ophthalmopathy progression within 18 months. This TCR was sampled from a young woman with Graves' hyperthyroidism. The chain combines TRBV20-1 with TRBJ1-6; maybe TRBD1 (5 bases). Sequenced: peripheral blood or thyroid tissue (not recorded which). The DNA for the CDR3 is TGCAGTTCCAGATACGGGGGGGGCCTCCACTTT. Amino acid sequence: CSSRYGGGLHF.